This T cell receptor (beta chain) was captured in a study of shared clonotypes between healthy human individuals. Study background: Donors had three CD4 naive, three CD4 memory, two CD8 naive and one CD8 memory plate apiece.

Only CD45RO-negative cells positively selected for CCR7 counted as naive CD8 cells, so terminally differentiated effector memory CD45RA+ cells were excluded. The repertoire was sequenced with immunoSEQ multiplex PCR; TCRdb's copy has only in-frame clones and lacks some. The data show fewer than 700,000 clones, roughly 96% seen once. Germline CDR1 is MNHNY and CDR2 is SVGAGI (reference sequence). This CDR3 has 16 residues. Trimming removed 2 bases from V and 4 bases from J; junction bases left unmatched: 8. The gene calls are TRBV6-6 and TRBJ2-7, with 10 bases identical to TRBD1. The clonotype comes from a woman in her 30s in good health. The sequenced material came from naive CD8+ T cells sorted from blood. The CDR3 here is CASSYHQWTGGYEQYF. The CDR3 coding sequence is TGTGCCAGCAGTTACCACCAGTGGACAGGGGGATACGAGCAGTACTTC.